These 28 T cell receptor beta chains share one sample of origin, sequenced in a study of blood T cell repertoires in COVID-19. Profiled with immunoSEQ multiplex PCR; TCRdb holds only in-frame clones, not every one. The table lists some 220,000 clones, around three quarters of them singletons. The sequenced sample was peripheral blood. These receptor sequences come from a woman in her 70s with acute or convalescent COVID-19.

This clone showed up just a few times. This chain joins TRBV24-1 and TRBJ1-2; no reliable D call. V gave up 3 bases and J gave up 0 bases, with 4 bases separating them. This CDR3 is 13 amino acids long. Looked up from germline, CDR1 is KGHDR and CDR2 is SFDVKD. CDR3 sequence reads: CATSDPANYGYTF. Here the CDR3 DNA reads TGTGCCACCAGTGATCCAGCTAACTATGGCTACACCTTC.

CDR3 amino acids: CASTRHGETQYF. As DNA, the CDR3 is TGTGCCAGCACACGACACGGAGAGACCCAGTACTTC. The chain is built from TRBV7-2 and TRBJ2-5, with no clear D. The V gene's germline CDR1 is SGHTA and CDR2 FQGNSA. The CDR3 covers 12 residues. Trimming shortened V by 7 bases and J by 4 bases, and 10 bases separated the two germline ends.

The chain couples TRBV27 to TRBJ1-6, with 8 bases aligning to TRBD1. The CDR3 spans 16 residues. V shed 0 bases, J shed 7 bases, and the junction held 5 bases outside the gene matches. Germline lookup yields CDR1 MNHEY and CDR2 SMNVEV (reference sequence). CDR3 amino acids: CASSLSRTGRNSPLHF. CDR3 sequence (DNA): TGTGCCAGCAGTTTATCGCGGACAGGGAGGAATTCACCCCTCCACTTT.

This chain joins TRBV27 and TRBJ1-3; D call uncertain. The germline V gene encodes CDR1 MNHEY and CDR2 SMNVEV (reference sequence). The CDR3 runs 13 residues. V lost 6 bases and J lost 0, with 6 bases in between. The CDR3 reads CASRSHSGNTIYF. The CDR3 DNA is TGTGCCAGCAGATCCCACTCTGGAAACACCATATATTTT.

This sequence joins TRBV12-3 or TRBV12-4 and TRBJ2-2; D is possibly TRBD1 (7 bases). Trimming left V 11 bases short and J 7 bases short, with 17 bases between. CDR3 length equals 13 residues. The CDR3 protein is CADGGGGGGELFF. In DNA form, the CDR3 reads TGTGCCGACGGCGGAGGGGGCGGCGGGGAGCTGTTTTTT.

This clone was picked up a small number of times. The same CDR3 can be traced to other DNA sequences in this sample. J is TRBJ2-7 and V is TRBV19; perhaps TRBD1 as D (6 bases). Germline CDR1 LNHDA, CDR2 SQIVND (reference sequence). Trimming took off 3 bases at V and 3 bases at J, with 6 bases between the two ends. The CDR3 is 12 amino acids. Written as DNA, the CDR3 is TGTGCCAGTAGTATCAGGGGCTACGAGCAGTACTTC. Protein product: CASSIRGYEQYF.

The chain employs TRBV7-9 and TRBJ2-3; 11 bases match TRBD2. V was clipped by 4 bases and J by 3 bases; unmatched bases: 12. This CDR3 comprises 18 residues. Germline values: CDR1 SEHNR, CDR2 FQNEAQ (reference sequence). CDR3: CASSSPSGGRIRTDTQYF. The CDR3, as DNA: TGTGCCAGCAGCTCACCTAGCGGGGGGAGAATTAGGACAGATACGCAGTATTTT.

This rearrangement joins TRBV6-5 to TRBJ1-1; TRBD1 is a possible D gene (6 bases). CDR1 is MNHEY, CDR2 SVGAGI, per germline. Trimming stripped 0 bases from V and 4 bases from J, with 15 bases between. The CDR3 consists of 16 residues. CDR3 loop: CASSYSQGLMGTEAFF. CDR3 DNA: TGTGCCAGCAGTTACTCGCAGGGGTTGATGGGCACTGAAGCTTTCTTT.

The chain carries TRBV4-3 and TRBJ2-2; 9 nucleotides agree with TRBD1. Trimming at V came to 3 bases and at J to 5 bases, leaving 7 bases not matched to a gene. The V gene's germline CDR1 is LGHNA and CDR2 YSLEER. The CDR3 length is 16 residues. The CDR3 is CASSQEQGANTGELFF. In DNA, the CDR3 is TGCGCCAGCAGCCAGGAACAGGGGGCCAATACCGGGGAGCTGTTTTTT.

This clone appeared once. V usage is TRBV10-3 and J usage is TRBJ2-7, with TRBD1 identical over 11 bases. The CDR3 runs to 12 residues. V lost 2 bases and J lost 10; bases outside the gene matches: 1. Germline assignment: CDR1 ENHRY and CDR2 SYGVKD. The CDR3 coding sequence is TGTGCCATCAGTGAGGGGACAGGGGGTCAGTACTTC. This codes for CAISEGTGGQYF.

This clone was recorded once. The chain has TRBV2 and TRBJ1-1; maybe TRBD1 (5 bases). Deletions cut 6 bases from V and 1 base from J, with 12 bases between. The length of the CDR3 is 14 residues. Per germline, CDR1 SNHLY and CDR2 FYNNEI. CDR3: CASSLIRENTEAFF. The CDR3 bases are TGTGCCAGCAGCCTAATCAGGGAGAACACTGAAGCTTTCTTT.

V is TRBV9 and J is TRBJ2-7, with a tentative D call TRBD2 (5 bases). The CDR3 has 14 amino acids. Between the trimmed V and J ends, which lost 0 bases and 3 bases, there was a span of 10 bases. Germline lookup yields CDR1 SGDLS and CDR2 YYNGEE. Written as DNA, the CDR3 is TGTGCCAGCAGCGTAGGAGGGTTGGGCTACGAGCAGTACTTC. This encodes CASSVGGLGYEQYF.

V usage is TRBV25-1 and J usage is TRBJ1-4; no clear D gene. The CDR3 length is 14 residues. Deletions cut 3 bases from V and 0 bases from J, with 5 bases between. Germline CDR1 is MGHDK and CDR2 is SYGVNS. CDR3 nucleotides: TGTGCCAGCAGTGACAGTGCAACTAATGAAAAACTGTTTTTT. This encodes CASSDSATNEKLFF.

V is TRBV19 and J is TRBJ1-5; weak D call: TRBD1 (5 bases). The V gene lost 0 bases and the J gene lost 13 bases, with 13 bases spanning the gap. Germline lookup yields CDR1 LNHDA and CDR2 SQIVND (reference sequence). This CDR3 has 13 residues. CDR3 sequence (DNA): TGTGCCAGTAGTATAGATAGCGGACAAAAGCAGCATTTT. Its protein is CASSIDSGQKQHF.

V gene TRBV30 combines with J gene TRBJ1-3; D unresolved. V was pared by 2 bases and J by 11 bases, with 13 bases between. Per the germline V gene, CDR1 is GTSNPN and CDR2 is SVGIG (reference sequence). This CDR3 has 12 residues. CDR3 in amino acids: CAWSSEARSIYF. CDR3 nucleotide sequence: TGTGCCTGGAGTTCCGAGGCGAGATCCATATATTTT.

This chain joins TRBV6-5 and TRBJ1-1; tentative D call: TRBD1 (5 bases). Germline CDR1 MNHEY, CDR2 SVGAGI. The length of the CDR3 is 12 residues. The V end was cut by 7 bases, the J end by 6 bases, with 12 bases between. The CDR3 DNA follows: TGTGCCAGCACTACCCGACAGTCTGAAGCTTTCTTT. It yields the protein CASTTRQSEAFF.

The V call is TRBV12-5, the J call TRBJ2-2, with TRBD1 matching 10 bases. The CDR3 has 15 amino acids. Unmatched junction bases numbered 6, after V lost 5 bases and J lost 6 bases. Looked up from germline, CDR1 is LGHNT and CDR2 is FRNRAP. The CDR3 here is CASGHQDRGSGELFF. The CDR3 DNA follows: TGTGCTAGTGGTCACCAGGACAGGGGGTCCGGGGAGCTGTTTTTT.

V and J are TRBV18 and TRBJ1-1, with 8 bases aligning to TRBD1. Germline lookup yields CDR1 KGHSH and CDR2 LQKENI. The J segment lost 1 base and the V segment lost 10 bases, leaving 11 bases of the junction unmatched. The CDR3 loop spans 15 amino acids. CDR3 coding DNA: TGTGCCACCGACCGGACAGGGAGGGAGAACACTGAAGCTTTCTTT. Its translation is CATDRTGRENTEAFF.

The rearrangement joins TRBV5-1 to TRBJ2-2, with 9 bases lining up with TRBD1. Germline CDR1 and CDR2: SGHRS and YFSETQ. The CDR3 is 17 residues long. V trimming: 4 bases; J trimming: 4 bases; junction bases outside the gene matches: 11. The chain's CDR3 is CASSRTGGLRGTGELFF. The CDR3 bases are TGCGCCAGCAGCCGAACAGGGGGCTTACGTGGCACCGGGGAGCTGTTTTTT.

The chain uses TRBV30 and TRBJ2-7, with D perhaps matching TRBD2 (6 bases). CDR3 length: 14 amino acids. Germline-derived CDR1 and CDR2 are GTSNPN and SVGIG (reference sequence). V was cut by 5 bases and J by 0 bases, with 14 bases left in between. The chain's CDR3 is CAWGNGGSSYEQYF. The CDR3 DNA follows: TGTGCCTGGGGGAATGGGGGGTCCTCCTACGAGCAGTACTTC. The full variable domain, in which reference TRBV30 and TRBJ2-7 provide the parts outside the CDR3, is SQTIHQWPATLVQPVGSPLSLECTVEGTSNPNLYWYRQAAGRGLQLLFYSVGIGQISSEVPQNLSASRPQDRQFILSSKKLLLSDSGFYLCAWGNGGSSYEQYFGPGTRLTVT.

The chain joins TRBV24-1 to TRBJ2-5, with TRBD1 matching 9 bases. The ends lost 3 bases at V and 5 bases at J; junction bases unmatched: 6. The germline gives CDR1 KGHDR, CDR2 SFDVKD. The CDR3 covers 15 residues. The CDR3 region is CATSDTGTGKETQYF. The CDR3 DNA reads as TGTGCCACCAGTGATACCGGGACAGGGAAGGAGACCCAGTACTTC.

About this clone: This may stem from a read error, because a much larger clone lies one nucleotide away. This sample includes further DNA sequences coding for the same CDR3. This chain connects TRBV6-5 to TRBJ1-6; no definite D call. V was clipped by 0 bases and J by 5 bases, with 8 bases between them. Germline V gene sequence: CDR1 MNHEY, CDR2 SVGAGI. This CDR3 is 15 amino acids long. The CDR3 DNA sequence: TGTGCCAGCAGTTACTCTGGCGGGGATAATTCACCCCTCCACTTT. Amino acid sequence: CASSYSGGDNSPLHF.

The V gene is TRBV6-4, the J gene TRBJ2-2, with TRBD2 identical over 10 bases. With 6 bases clipped from V and 5 bases from J, the junction kept 12 bases outside the gene matches. This CDR3 is 17 amino acids long. Germline V gene sequence: CDR1 MRHNA, CDR2 SNTAGT. CDR3 protein: CASRPSSGGPSTGELFF. The CDR3 DNA is TGTGCCAGCAGACCCTCTAGCGGGGGCCCCAGTACCGGGGAGCTGTTTTTT.

The J gene is TRBJ1-1, the V gene TRBV29-1; perhaps TRBD1 as D (6 bases). The germline V gene encodes CDR1 SQVTM and CDR2 ANQGSEA. CDR3 length equals 14 residues. With 8 bases removed from V and 1 base from J, the gap between germline ends came to 17 bases. The CDR3 loop is CSILTRGPNTEAFF. In DNA, the CDR3 is TGCAGCATACTTACCAGGGGCCCGAACACTGAAGCTTTCTTT.

This sequence joins TRBV7-2 and TRBJ2-1, with a tentative D call TRBD2 (7 bases). This CDR3 is built from 15 residues. V lost 5 bases, J lost 9 bases, and 20 bases lay in between. Germline CDR1 is SGHTA and CDR2 is FQGNSA. Written as DNA, the CDR3 is TGTGCCAGCAGCCCCCACTTCCGGGGGGCGGTTGAGCAGTTCTTC. Amino acids: CASSPHFRGAVEQFF.

The chain is built from TRBV28 and TRBJ2-7; 8 nucleotides align to TRBD1. The CDR3 runs to 14 residues. Trimming took 5 bases from V and 2 from J; bases not matched to a gene: 5. Germline V gives CDR1 MDHEN, CDR2 SYDVKM. In DNA form, the CDR3 reads TGTGCCAGCAGTACAGGGGGTTCCCCCTACGAGCAGTACTTC. This translates into CASSTGGSPYEQYF.

This clone was counted only a few times. V usage is TRBV30 and J usage is TRBJ1-1; the D gene is possibly TRBD1 (6 bases). This CDR3 is 15 amino acids long. Deletions cut 2 bases from V and 5 bases from J, with 18 bases between. CDR1 is GTSNPN and CDR2 is SVGIG in the germline V gene (reference sequence). The CDR3 DNA sequence: TGTGCCTGGAGTCCACCAGGGGCCTGGGGGACTGAAGCTTTCTTT. As protein: CAWSPPGAWGTEAFF.

This chain connects TRBV5-1 to TRBJ2-4; D may be TRBD2 (5 bases). Germline assignment: CDR1 SGHRS and CDR2 YFSETQ. The CDR3 has 18 amino acids. Trimming removed 0 bases from V and 3 bases from J, with 19 bases in between. This chain's CDR3 is CASSLVEPRRFFKNIQYF. DNA of the CDR3: TGCGCCAGCAGCTTGGTCGAACCGAGGAGGTTTTTCAAAAACATTCAGTACTTC.